Listed below are T cell receptor beta chains from one sample, sequenced in a study of OX40 agonist ivuxolimab in advanced cancers. The protocol was immunoSEQ multiplex PCR, while the TCRdb copy is restricted to in-frame clones and leaves out a portion. The sample has 36,000 or so clones, about 78% seen once. The starting material was CD4+ or CD8+ T cells sorted from blood, obtained in a trial of the OX40 agonist ivuxolimab. The receptor source for this set is an adult with an advanced solid tumor such as melanoma, head and neck, liver or kidney cancer. Both conserved end residues are part of each CDR3. The order of the fields is V gene, clone size, D gene, J gene, CDR3 protein, CDR3 DNA. The D gene is left open where the match is weak. A clone size is listed for some rows: how often the clone was seen (once, few, many), or a class if it is expanded.

V: TRBV28; size: -; D: -; J: TRBJ2-7; CDR3: CASSLWTESEQYF; DNA: TGTGCCAGCAGTTTATGGACCGAGTCCGAGCAGTACTTC
V: TRBV2; size: few; D: TRBD2; J: TRBJ2-1; CDR3: CASRGTSGFDEQFF; DNA: TGTGCCAGCAGGGGGACTAGCGGATTCGATGAGCAGTTCTTC
V: TRBV7-2; size: -; D: TRBD1; J: TRBJ1-3; CDR3: CASRRTGGRGDTIYF; DNA: TGTGCCAGCAGGCGGACAGGGGGAAGGGGAGACACCATATATTTT
V: TRBV10-3; size: once; D: -; J: TRBJ2-2; CDR3: CAISESTALGITGELFF; DNA: TGTGCCATCAGTGAGTCGACAGCCCTAGGGATCACCGGGGAGCTGTTTTTT
V: TRBV7-9; size: -; D: -; J: TRBJ2-7; CDR3: CASSLKGSYEQYF; DNA: TGTGCCAGCAGCTTAAAGGGTTCCTACGAGCAGTACTTC
V: TRBV27; size: -; D: TRBD2; J: TRBJ2-1; CDR3: CASSPGTSGYNEQFF; DNA: TGTGCCAGCAGTCCAGGGACTAGCGGCTACAATGAGCAGTTCTTC
V: TRBV28; size: -; D: -; J: TRBJ2-7; CDR3: CASSLGRAHEQYF; DNA: TGTGCCAGCAGTTTGGGTAGGGCCCACGAGCAGTACTTC
V: TRBV20-1; size: -; D: -; J: TRBJ1-1; CDR3: CSARVGTEAFF; DNA: TGCAGTGCTAGAGTGGGGACTGAAGCTTTCTTT
V: TRBV12-5; size: -; D: TRBD1; J: TRBJ2-7; CDR3: CASGQPGQPYEQYF; DNA: TGTGCTAGTGGTCAACCGGGACAGCCTTACGAGCAGTACTTC
V: TRBV5-8; size: -; D: -; J: TRBJ2-1; CDR3: CASSPWGSAYNEQFF; DNA: TGTGCCAGCAGCCCCTGGGGTTCAGCATACAATGAGCAGTTCTTC
V: TRBV28; size: -; D: -; J: TRBJ1-4; CDR3: CASSTGLANEKLFF; DNA: TGTGCCAGCAGCACGGGGTTAGCTAATGAAAAACTGTTTTTT
V: TRBV5-6; size: once; D: -; J: TRBJ2-3; CDR3: CASSLGGVDTQYF; DNA: TGTGCCAGCAGTTTAGGGGGGGTAGATACGCAGTATTTT
V: TRBV2; size: -; D: -; J: TRBJ2-5; CDR3: CASIQRGPQETQYF; DNA: TGTGCCAGCATCCAACGGGGACCCCAAGAGACCCAGTACTTC
V: TRBV23-1; size: -; D: TRBD2; J: TRBJ2-3; CDR3: CASSQSPVWASTGGFTDTQYF; DNA: TGCGCCAGCAGTCAATCCCCCGTATGGGCCTCTACGGGAGGGTTCACAGATACGCAGTATTTT
V: TRBV27; size: -; D: TRBD2; J: TRBJ2-3; CDR3: CASSFQPGRGVTDTQYF; DNA: TGTGCCAGCAGTTTCCAACCTGGGCGGGGGGTCACAGATACGCAGTATTTT
V: TRBV7-3; size: -; D: -; J: TRBJ2-2; CDR3: CASSLTAGANGELFF; DNA: TGTGCCAGCAGCTTAACTGCGGGGGCGAACGGGGAGCTGTTTTTT
V: TRBV27; size: medium-sized; D: TRBD2; J: TRBJ2-7; CDR3: CASSPGTSGRSEQYF; DNA: TGTGCCAGCAGTCCCGGGACTAGCGGGAGGAGCGAGCAGTACTTC
V: TRBV27; size: -; D: -; J: TRBJ2-1; CDR3: CASSYGTQGEQFF; DNA: TGTGCCAGCAGTTACGGGACCCAGGGTGAGCAGTTCTTC
V: TRBV11-2; size: -; D: -; J: TRBJ1-6; CDR3: CASSLGWGENSPLHF; DNA: TGTGCCAGCAGCTTAGGTTGGGGGGAGAATTCACCCCTCCACTTT